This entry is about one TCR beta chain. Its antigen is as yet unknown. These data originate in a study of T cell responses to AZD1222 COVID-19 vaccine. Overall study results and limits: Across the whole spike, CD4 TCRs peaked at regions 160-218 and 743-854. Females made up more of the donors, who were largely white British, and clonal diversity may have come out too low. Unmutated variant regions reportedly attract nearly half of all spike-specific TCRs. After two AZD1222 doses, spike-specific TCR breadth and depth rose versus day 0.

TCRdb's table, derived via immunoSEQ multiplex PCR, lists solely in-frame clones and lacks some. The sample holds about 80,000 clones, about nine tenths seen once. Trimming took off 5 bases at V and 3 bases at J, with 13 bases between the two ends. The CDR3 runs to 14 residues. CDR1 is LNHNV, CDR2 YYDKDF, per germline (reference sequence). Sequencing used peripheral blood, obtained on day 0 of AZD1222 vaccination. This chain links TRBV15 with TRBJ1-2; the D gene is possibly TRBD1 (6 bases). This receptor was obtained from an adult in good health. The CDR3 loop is CATSRYRVDYGYTF. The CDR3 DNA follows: TGTGCCACCAGCCGCTACAGGGTTGACTATGGCTACACCTTC.